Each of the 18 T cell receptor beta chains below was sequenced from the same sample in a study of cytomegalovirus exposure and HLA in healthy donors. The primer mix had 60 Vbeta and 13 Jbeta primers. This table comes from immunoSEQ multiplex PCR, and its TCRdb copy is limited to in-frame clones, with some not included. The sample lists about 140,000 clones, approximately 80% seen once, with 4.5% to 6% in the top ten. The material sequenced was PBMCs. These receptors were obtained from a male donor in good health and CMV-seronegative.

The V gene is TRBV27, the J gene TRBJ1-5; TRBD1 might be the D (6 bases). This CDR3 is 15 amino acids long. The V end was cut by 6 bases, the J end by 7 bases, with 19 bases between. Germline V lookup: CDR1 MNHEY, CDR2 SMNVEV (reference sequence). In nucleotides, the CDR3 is TGTGCCAGCAGGTCCCTACTCGCAGGGGACCAGCCCCAGCATTTT. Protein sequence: CASRSLLAGDQPQHF.

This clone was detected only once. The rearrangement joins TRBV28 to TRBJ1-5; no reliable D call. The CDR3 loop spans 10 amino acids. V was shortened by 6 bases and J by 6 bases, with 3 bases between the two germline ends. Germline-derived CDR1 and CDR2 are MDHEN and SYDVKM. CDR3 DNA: TGTGCCAGCAGCCTTCAGCCCCAGCATTTT. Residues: CASSLQPQHF.

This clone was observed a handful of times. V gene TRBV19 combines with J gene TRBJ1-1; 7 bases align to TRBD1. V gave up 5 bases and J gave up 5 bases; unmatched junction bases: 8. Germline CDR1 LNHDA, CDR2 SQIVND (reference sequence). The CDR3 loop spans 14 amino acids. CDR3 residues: CASSGQAWGTEAFF. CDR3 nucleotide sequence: TGTGCCAGTAGTGGACAGGCATGGGGAACTGAAGCTTTCTTT.

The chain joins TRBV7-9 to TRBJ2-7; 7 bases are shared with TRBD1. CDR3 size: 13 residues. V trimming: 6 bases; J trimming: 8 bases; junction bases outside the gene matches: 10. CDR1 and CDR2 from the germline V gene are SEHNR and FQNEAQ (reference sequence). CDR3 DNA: TGTGCCAGCAGAGGGGACAGAGTGGGACAGCAGTACTTC. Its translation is CASRGDRVGQQYF.

This CDR3 is CASSQRGATVEKLFF. The CDR3 nucleotides read TGCGCCAGCAGTCAACGGGGGGCAACGGTTGAAAAACTGTTTTTT. The genes are TRBV23-1 and TRBJ1-4, with D possibly matching TRBD1 (6 bases). TRBV23-1 is sorted into the ORF group, with uncertain function. The CDR3 is 15 amino acids. Trimming stripped 2 bases from V and 7 bases from J, with 14 bases between.

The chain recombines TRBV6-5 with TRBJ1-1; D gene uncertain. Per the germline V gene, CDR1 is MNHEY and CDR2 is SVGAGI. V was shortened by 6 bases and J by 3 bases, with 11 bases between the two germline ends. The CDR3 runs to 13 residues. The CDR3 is CASSDYKYTEAFF. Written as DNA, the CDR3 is TGTGCCAGCAGCGACTATAAGTACACTGAAGCTTTCTTT.

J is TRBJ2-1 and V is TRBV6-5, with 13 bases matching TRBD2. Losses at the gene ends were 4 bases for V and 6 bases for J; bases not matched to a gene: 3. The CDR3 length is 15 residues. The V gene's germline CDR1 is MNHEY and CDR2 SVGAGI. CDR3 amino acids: CASSSLAGGGNEQFF. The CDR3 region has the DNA TGTGCCAGCAGTTCACTAGCGGGGGGGGGCAATGAGCAGTTCTTC.

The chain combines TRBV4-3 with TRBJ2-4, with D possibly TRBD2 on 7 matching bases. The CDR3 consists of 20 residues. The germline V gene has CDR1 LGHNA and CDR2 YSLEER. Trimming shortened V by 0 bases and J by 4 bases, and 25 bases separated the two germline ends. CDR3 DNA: TGCGCCAGCAGCCAAGAAGGGGGGGGAACCTCCTTTATTGGGAAAAACATTCAGTACTTC. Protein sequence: CASSQEGGGTSFIGKNIQYF.

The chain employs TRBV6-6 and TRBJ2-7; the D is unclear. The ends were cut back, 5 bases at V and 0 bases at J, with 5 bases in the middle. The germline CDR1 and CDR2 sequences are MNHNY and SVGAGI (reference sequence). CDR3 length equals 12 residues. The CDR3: CASSTFSYEQYF. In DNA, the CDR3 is TGTGCCAGCAGTACTTTCTCCTACGAGCAGTACTTC.

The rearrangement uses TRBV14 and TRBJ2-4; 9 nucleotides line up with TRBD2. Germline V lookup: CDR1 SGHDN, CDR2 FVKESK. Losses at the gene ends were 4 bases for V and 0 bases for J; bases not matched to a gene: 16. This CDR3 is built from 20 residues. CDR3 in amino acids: CASSRLVAGVRVLAKNIQYF. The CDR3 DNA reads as TGTGCCAGCAGCCGACTAGTAGCGGGGGTTCGTGTACTAGCCAAAAACATTCAGTACTTC.

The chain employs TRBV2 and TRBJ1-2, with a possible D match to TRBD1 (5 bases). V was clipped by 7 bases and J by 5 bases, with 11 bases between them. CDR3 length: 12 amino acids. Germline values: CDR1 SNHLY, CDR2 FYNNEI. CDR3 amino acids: CASNERGYGYTF. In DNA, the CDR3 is TGTGCCAGCAACGAAAGGGGATATGGCTACACCTTC.

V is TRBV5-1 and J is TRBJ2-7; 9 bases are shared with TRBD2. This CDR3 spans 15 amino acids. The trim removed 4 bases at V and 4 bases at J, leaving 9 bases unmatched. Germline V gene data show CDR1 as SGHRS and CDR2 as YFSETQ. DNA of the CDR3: TGCGCCAGCAGCCTATTAGCGGGGGTGGTTTACGAGCAGTACTTC. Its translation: CASSLLAGVVYEQYF.

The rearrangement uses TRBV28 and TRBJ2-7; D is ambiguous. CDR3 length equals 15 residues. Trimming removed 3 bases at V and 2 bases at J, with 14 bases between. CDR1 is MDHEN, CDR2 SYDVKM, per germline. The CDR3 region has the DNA TGTGCCAGCAGTTTTGGCGGCAGCATCCCCTACGAGCAGTACTTC. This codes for CASSFGGSIPYEQYF.

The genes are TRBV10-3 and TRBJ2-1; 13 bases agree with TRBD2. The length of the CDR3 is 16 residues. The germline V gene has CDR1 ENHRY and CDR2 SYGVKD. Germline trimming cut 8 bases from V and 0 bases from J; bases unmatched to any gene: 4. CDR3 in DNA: TGTGCCATCGGGACTAGCGGGGACTCCTCCTACAATGAGCAGTTCTTC. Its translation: CAIGTSGDSSYNEQFF.

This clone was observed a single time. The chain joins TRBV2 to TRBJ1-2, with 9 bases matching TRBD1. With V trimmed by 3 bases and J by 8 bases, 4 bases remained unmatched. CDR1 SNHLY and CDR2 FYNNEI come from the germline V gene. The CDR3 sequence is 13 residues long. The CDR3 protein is CASSELQGAGYTF. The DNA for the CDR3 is TGTGCCAGCAGTGAGCTACAGGGGGCGGGCTACACCTTC.

In DNA form, the CDR3 reads TGTGCCAGCAGTTACCAGGGAGATACGCAGTATTTT. It encodes CASSYQGDTQYF. The chain links TRBV6-5 to TRBJ2-3; a weak D match, TRBD1 (5 bases). Germline V gene lookup returns CDR1 MNHEY and CDR2 SVGAGI. The length of the CDR3 is 12 residues. Trimming left V 2 bases short and J 5 bases short, with 5 bases between.

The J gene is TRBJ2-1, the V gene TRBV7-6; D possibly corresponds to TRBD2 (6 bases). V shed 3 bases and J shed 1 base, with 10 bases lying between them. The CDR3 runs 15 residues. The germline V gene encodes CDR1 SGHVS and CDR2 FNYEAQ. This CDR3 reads CASSFPGVSYNEQFF. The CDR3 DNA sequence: TGTGCCAGCAGCTTCCCGGGGGTGTCCTACAATGAGCAGTTCTTC.

Here the CDR3 reads CASTVDRAREQFF. CDR3 sequence (DNA): TGTGCCAGCACAGTTGACAGGGCTCGTGAGCAGTTCTTC. This chain links TRBV5-4 with TRBJ2-1; the match to TRBD1 covers 7 bases. The CDR3 has 13 amino acids. Looked up from germline, CDR1 is SGHNT and CDR2 is YYREEE (reference sequence). V dropped 6 bases and J dropped 9; count of bases not matched to a gene: 9.